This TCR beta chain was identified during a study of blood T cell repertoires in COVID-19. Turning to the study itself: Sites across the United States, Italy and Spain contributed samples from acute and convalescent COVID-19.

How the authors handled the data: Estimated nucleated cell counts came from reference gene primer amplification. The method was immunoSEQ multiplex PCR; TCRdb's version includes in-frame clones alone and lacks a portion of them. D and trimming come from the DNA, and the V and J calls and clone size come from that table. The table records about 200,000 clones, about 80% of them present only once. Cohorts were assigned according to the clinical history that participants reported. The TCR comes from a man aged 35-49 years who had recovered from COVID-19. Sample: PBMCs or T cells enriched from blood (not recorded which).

CDR3 bases: TGTGCCAGCAGTTACTCAACTAGCGGTGTGGCTGAGCAGTTCTTC. This gives the protein CASSYSTSGVAEQFF. This chain connects TRBV6-6 to TRBJ2-1; 8 bases fit TRBD2. The CDR3 sequence is 15 residues long. The germline gives CDR1 MNHNY, CDR2 SVGAGI (reference sequence). Trimming removed 0 bases from V and 9 bases from J; junction bases left unmatched: 7.